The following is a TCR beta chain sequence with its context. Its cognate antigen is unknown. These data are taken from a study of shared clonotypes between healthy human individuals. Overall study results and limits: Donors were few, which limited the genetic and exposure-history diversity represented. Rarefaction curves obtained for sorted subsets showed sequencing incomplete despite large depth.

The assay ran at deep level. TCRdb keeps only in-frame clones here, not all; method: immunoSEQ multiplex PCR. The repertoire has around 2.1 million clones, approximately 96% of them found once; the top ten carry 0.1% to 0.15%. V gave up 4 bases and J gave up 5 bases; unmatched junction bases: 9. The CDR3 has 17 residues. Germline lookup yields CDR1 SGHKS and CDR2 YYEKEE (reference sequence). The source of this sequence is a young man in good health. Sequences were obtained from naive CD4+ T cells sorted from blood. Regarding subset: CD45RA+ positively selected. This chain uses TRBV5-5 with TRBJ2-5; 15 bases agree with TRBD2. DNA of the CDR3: TGTGCCAGCAGCACCGGACTAGCGGGAGGGCAGAGGGAGACCCAGTACTTC. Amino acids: CASSTGLAGGQRETQYF.